This TCR beta chain was found in a study of T cell changes during pregnancy in multiple sclerosis. The CDR3 is made up of 15 amino acids. Germline V gives CDR1 SNHLY, CDR2 FYNNEI. V lost 1 base, J lost 4 bases, and 11 bases lay in between. Profiled with immunoSEQ multiplex PCR; TCRdb holds only in-frame clones, not every one. The sample contains roughly 35,000 clones, around 90% of which appear only once. This material consisted of CD4+ T cells from peripheral blood mononuclear cells, taken after pregnancy. The V and J genes are TRBV2 and TRBJ2-1; TRBD2 might be the D (6 bases). The clonotype originates from a female donor with multiple sclerosis, enrolled in a pregnancy study. The chain's CDR3 is CASSEGGGKYNEQFF. The CDR3 region has the DNA TGTGCCAGCAGTGAAGGGGGCGGGAAATACAATGAGCAGTTCTTC.